The rows below give T cell receptor beta chains drawn from one sample of a study of blood T cell repertoires in COVID-19. Using immunoSEQ multiplex PCR, the repertoire was profiled, and TCRdb retains in-frame clones only, with some absent. In the table there are approximately 240,000 clones, about nine tenths of which are singletons. The specimen was PBMCs or T cells enriched from blood (not recorded which). Every receptor here comes from a woman younger than 30 who had recovered from COVID-19. Each CDR3 is given with its conserved first and last residue. The D gene is left open where the match is weak. Only part of the rows carry a size: once, few, many, or a class if the clone is expanded.

v_gene	abundance	d_gene	j_gene	CDR3nt	CDR3aa
TRBV5-1	.	.	TRBJ1-1	TGCGCCAGCAGCCCCGAGTTCGGGGGGGCTGAAGCTTTCTTT	CASSPEFGGAEAFF
TRBV6-6	.	.	TRBJ2-3	TGTGCCAGCAGGCTGGCCTCTAGCACAGATACGCAGTATTTT	CASRLASSTDTQYF
TRBV5-4	once	TRBD2	TRBJ2-5	TGTGCCAGCAGCTTGGCCGGGACTAGCGGCTCAGAGACCCAGTACTTC	CASSLAGTSGSETQYF
TRBV5-6	.	.	TRBJ1-2	TGTGCCAGCAGCTTTACCCGGGGGGCTGGCTACACCTTC	CASSFTRGAGYTF
TRBV6-5	.	TRBD1	TRBJ1-6	TGTGCCAGCAGTCTCAGGGGGCCTTCACCCCTCCACTTT	CASSLRGPSPLHF
TRBV4-1	few	TRBD1	TRBJ1-3	TGCGCCAGCAGCCAAGGGCGACAGGGGGGTATAGGAAACACCATATATTTT	CASSQGRQGGIGNTIYF
TRBV27	.	.	TRBJ2-5	TGTGCCAGCAGTTCCGCCAGGGATTGGGAGACCCAGTACTTC	CASSSARDWETQYF
TRBV6-4	few	TRBD2	TRBJ2-3	TGTGCCAGCAGTCAGACTAGCGGGGGCACAGATACGCAGTATTTT	CASSQTSGGTDTQYF
TRBV18	.	.	TRBJ1-2	TGTGCCAGCTCACCACCTCAGGGGTATGGCTACACCTTC	CASSPPQGYGYTF
TRBV12-3/TRBV12-4	.	.	TRBJ1-2	TGTGCCAGCAGTCCGGCTAGAGGTTATGGCTACACCTTC	CASSPARGYGYTF
TRBV27	.	.	TRBJ1-1	TGTGCCAGCAGTTTTTGGGTGGCAGGGACATCGAACACTGAAGCTTTCTTT	CASSFWVAGTSNTEAFF
TRBV24-1	.	.	TRBJ2-7	TGTGCCACCAGTGGGGCTCCGAGCTACGAGCAGTACTTC	CATSGAPSYEQYF
TRBV3-1/TRBV3-2	.	.	TRBJ1-4	TGTGCCAGCAGCCAAAGGACGGGAACATGGGGTGAAAAACTGTTTTTT	CASSQRTGTWGEKLFF